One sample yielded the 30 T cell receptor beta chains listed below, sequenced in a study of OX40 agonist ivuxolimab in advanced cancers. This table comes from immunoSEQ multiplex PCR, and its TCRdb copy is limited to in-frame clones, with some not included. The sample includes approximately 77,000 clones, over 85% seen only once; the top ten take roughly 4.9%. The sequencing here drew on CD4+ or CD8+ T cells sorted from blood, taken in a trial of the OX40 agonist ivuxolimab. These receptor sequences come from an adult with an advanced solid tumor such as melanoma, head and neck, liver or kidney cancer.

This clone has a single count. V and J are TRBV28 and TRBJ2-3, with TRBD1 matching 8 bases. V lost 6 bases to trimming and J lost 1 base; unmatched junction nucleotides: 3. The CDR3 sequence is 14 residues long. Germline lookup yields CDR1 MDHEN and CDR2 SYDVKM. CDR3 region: CASSSDRGTDTQYF. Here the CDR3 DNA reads TGTGCCAGCAGCTCGGACAGGGGCACAGATACGCAGTATTTT. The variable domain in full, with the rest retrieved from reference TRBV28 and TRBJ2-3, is DVKVTQSSRYLVKRTGEKVFLECVQDMDHENMFWYRQDPGLGLRLIYFSYDVKMKEKGDIPEGYSVSREKKERFSLILESASTNQTSMYLCASSSDRGTDTQYFGPGTRLTVL.

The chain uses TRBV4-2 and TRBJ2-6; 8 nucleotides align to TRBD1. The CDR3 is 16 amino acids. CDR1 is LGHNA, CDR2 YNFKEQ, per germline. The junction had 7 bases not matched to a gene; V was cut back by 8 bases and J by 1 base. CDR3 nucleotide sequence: TGTGCCAGCGGGCCGGGACAGGCTTCTGGGGCCAACGTCCTGACTTTC. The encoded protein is CASGPGQASGANVLTF.

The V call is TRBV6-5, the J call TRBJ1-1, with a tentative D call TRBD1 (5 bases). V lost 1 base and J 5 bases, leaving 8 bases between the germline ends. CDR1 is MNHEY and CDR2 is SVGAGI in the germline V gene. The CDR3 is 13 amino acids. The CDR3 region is CASSYWDGTEAFF. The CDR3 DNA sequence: TGTGCCAGCAGTTACTGGGACGGTACTGAAGCTTTCTTT.

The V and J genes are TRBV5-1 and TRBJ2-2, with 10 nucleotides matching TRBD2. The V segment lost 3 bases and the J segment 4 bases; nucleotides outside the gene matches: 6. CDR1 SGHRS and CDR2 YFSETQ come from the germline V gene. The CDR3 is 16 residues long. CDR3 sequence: CASSSRTSGATGELFF. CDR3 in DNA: TGCGCCAGCAGCTCCCGGACTAGCGGTGCCACCGGGGAGCTGTTTTTT.

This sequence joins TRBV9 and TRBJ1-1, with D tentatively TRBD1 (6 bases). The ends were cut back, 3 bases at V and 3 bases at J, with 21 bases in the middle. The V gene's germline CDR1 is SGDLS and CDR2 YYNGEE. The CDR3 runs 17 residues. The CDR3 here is CASSATVGGPMDTEAFF. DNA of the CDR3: TGTGCCAGCAGCGCCACCGTGGGGGGGCCTATGGACACTGAAGCTTTCTTT.

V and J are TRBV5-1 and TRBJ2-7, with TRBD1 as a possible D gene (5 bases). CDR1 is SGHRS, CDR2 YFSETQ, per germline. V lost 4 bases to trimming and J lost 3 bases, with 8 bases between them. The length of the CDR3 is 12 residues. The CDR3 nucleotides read TGCGCCAGCAGCCTCAGGGACTACGAGCAGTACTTC. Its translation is CASSLRDYEQYF. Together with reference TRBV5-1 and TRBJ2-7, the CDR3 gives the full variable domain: KAGVTQTPRYLIKTRGQQVTLSCSPISGHRSVSWYQQTPGQGLQFLFEYFSETQRNKGNFPGRFSGRQFSNSRSEMNVSTLELGDSALYLCASSLRDYEQYFGPGTRLTVT.

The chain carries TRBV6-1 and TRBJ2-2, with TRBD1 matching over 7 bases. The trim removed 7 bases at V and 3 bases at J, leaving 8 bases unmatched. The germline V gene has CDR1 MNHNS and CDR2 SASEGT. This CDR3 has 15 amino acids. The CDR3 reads CASKRQGSDTGELFF. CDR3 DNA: TGTGCCAGCAAACGACAGGGTTCGGACACCGGGGAGCTGTTTTTT.

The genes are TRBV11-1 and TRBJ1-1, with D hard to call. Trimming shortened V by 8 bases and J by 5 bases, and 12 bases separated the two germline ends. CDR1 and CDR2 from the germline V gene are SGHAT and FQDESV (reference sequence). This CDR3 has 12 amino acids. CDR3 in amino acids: CASGSGVTEAFF. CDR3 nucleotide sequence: TGTGCCAGCGGCTCCGGGGTGACTGAAGCTTTCTTT.

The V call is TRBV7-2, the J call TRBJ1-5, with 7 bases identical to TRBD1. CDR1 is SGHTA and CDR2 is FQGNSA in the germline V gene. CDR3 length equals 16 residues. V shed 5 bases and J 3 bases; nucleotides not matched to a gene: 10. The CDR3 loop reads CASSLRTGGPNQPQHF. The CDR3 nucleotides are TGTGCCAGCAGCCTAAGGACAGGAGGGCCCAATCAGCCCCAGCATTTT.

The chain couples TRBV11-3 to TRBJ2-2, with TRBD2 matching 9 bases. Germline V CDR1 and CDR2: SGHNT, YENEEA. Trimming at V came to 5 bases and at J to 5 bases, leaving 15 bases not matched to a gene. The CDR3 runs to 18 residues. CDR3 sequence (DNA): TGTGCCAGCAGCCCGGGACTAGCCACGGGAGGAGGAACCGGGGAGCTGTTTTTT. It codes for CASSPGLATGGGTGELFF.

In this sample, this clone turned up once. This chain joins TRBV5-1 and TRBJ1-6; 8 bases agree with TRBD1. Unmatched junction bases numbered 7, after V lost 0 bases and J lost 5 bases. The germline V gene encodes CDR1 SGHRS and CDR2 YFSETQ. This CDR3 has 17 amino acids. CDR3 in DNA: TGCGCCAGCAGCTTGGAGGCAGGGGGCGCGAATAATTCACCCCTCCACTTT. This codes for CASSLEAGGANNSPLHF.

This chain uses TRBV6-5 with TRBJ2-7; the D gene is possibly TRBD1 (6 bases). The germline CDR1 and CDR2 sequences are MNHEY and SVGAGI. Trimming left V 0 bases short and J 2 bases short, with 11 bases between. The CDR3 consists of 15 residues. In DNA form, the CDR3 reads TGTGCCAGCAGTTACTCGGGGACACCGCCCTACGAGCAGTACTTC. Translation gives CASSYSGTPPYEQYF.

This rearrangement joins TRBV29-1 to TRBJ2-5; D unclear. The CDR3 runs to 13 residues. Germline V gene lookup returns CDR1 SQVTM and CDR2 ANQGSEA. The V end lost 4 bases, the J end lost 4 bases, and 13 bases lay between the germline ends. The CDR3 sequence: CSVGRRLGETQYF. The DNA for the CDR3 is TGCAGCGTTGGCCGAAGGCTTGGAGAGACCCAGTACTTC.

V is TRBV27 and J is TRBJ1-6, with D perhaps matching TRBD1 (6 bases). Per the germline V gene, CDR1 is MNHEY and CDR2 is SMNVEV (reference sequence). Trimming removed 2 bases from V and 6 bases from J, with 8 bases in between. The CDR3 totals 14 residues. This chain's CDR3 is CASSLIRGNSPLHF. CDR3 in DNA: TGTGCCAGCAGTTTAATCAGGGGTAATTCACCCCTCCACTTT.

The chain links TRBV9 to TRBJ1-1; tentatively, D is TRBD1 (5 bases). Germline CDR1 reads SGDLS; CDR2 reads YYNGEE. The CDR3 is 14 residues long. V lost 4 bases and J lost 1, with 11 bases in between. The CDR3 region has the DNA TGTGCCAGCAGCCCCAGGGTTGGGAACACTGAAGCTTTCTTT. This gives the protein CASSPRVGNTEAFF. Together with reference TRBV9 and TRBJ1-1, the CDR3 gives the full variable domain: DSGVTQTPKHLITATGQRVTLRCSPRSGDLSVYWYQQSLDQGLQFLIQYYNGEERAKGNILERFSAQQFPDLHSELNLSSLELGDSALYFCASSPRVGNTEAFFGQGTRLTVV.

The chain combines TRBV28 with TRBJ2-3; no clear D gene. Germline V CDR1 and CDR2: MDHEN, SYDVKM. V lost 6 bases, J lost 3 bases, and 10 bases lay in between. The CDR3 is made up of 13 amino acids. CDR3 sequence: CASSRTDTDTQYF. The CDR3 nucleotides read TGTGCCAGCAGCCGCACAGATACAGATACGCAGTATTTT.

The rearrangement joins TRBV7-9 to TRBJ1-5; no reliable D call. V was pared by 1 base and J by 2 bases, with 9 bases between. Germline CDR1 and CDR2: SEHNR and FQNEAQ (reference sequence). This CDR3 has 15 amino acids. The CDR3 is CASSLGDSGNQPQHF. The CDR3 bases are TGTGCCAGCAGCTTAGGCGACTCGGGCAATCAGCCCCAGCATTTT.

CDR3 sequence (DNA): TGTGCCAGCAGCTTATTGGGGGGTGAGCAGTTCTTC. It encodes CASSLLGGEQFF. The V and J genes are TRBV7-3 and TRBJ2-1, with D possibly matching TRBD2 (6 bases). There are 12 residues in the CDR3. Trimming removed 2 bases from V and 9 bases from J, with 8 bases in between. Germline assignment: CDR1 SGHTA and CDR2 FQGTGA.

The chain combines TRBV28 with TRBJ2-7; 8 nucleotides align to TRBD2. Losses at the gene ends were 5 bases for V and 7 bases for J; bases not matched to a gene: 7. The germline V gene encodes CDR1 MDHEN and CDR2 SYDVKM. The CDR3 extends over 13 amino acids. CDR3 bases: TGTGCCAGCAGTACACCCGGGAGGGGGGAGCAGTACTTC. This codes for CASSTPGRGEQYF.

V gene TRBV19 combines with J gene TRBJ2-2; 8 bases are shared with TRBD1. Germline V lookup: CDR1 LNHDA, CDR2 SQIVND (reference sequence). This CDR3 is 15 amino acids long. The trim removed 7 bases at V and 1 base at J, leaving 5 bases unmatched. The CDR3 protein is CASNSGTGNTGELFF. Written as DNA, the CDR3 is TGTGCCAGTAATTCCGGGACAGGGAACACCGGGGAGCTGTTTTTT.

CDR3 amino acids: CASSLDSNEQYF. The CDR3 nucleotides read TGTGCCAGCAGCTTGGACTCAAACGAGCAGTACTTC. The J gene is TRBJ2-7, the V gene TRBV5-4; D unresolved. The length of the CDR3 is 12 residues. Trimming shortened V by 0 bases and J by 5 bases, and 6 bases separated the two germline ends. The germline CDR1 and CDR2 sequences are SGHNT and YYREEE (reference sequence).

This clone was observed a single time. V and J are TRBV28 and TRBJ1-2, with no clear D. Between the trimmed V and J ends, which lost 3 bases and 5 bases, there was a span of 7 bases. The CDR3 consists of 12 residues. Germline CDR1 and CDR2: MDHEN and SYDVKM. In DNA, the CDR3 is TGTGCCAGCAGTTTTGCCTTTTATGGCTACACCTTC. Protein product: CASSFAFYGYTF.

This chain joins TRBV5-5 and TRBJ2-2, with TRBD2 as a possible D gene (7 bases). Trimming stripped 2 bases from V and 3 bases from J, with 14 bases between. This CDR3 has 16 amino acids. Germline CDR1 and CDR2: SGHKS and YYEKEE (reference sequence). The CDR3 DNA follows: TGTGCCAGCAGCTTCCCGAAGGGGGGGGACACCGGGGAGCTGTTTTTT. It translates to CASSFPKGGDTGELFF.

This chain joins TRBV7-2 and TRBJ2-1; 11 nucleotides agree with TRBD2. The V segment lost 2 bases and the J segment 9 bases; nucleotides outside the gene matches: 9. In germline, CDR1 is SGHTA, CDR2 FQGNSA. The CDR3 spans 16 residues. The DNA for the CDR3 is TGTGCCAGCAGCTTAACTATCCTAGCGGGAGGTAGTGAGCAGTTCTTC. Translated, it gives CASSLTILAGGSEQFF. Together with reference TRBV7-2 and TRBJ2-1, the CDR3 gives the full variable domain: GAGVSQSPSNKVTEKGKDVELRCDPISGHTALYWYRQSLGQGLEFLIYFQGNSAPDKSGLPSDRFSAERTGGSVSTLTIQRTQQEDSAVYLCASSLTILAGGSEQFFGPGTRLTVL.

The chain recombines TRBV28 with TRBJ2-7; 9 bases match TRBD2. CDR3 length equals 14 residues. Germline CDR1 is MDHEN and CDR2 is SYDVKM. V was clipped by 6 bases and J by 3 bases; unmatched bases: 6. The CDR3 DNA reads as TGTGCCAGCAGCACCGGGACTAGCCTCTACGAGCAGTACTTC. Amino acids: CASSTGTSLYEQYF.

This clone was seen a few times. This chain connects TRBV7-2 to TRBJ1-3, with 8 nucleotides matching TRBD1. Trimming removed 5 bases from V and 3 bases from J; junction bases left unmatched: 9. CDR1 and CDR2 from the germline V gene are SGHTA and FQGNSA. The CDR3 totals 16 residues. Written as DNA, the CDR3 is TGTGCCAGCAGCCAAGGACAGGGCGGGTATGGAAACACCATATATTTT. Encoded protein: CASSQGQGGYGNTIYF.

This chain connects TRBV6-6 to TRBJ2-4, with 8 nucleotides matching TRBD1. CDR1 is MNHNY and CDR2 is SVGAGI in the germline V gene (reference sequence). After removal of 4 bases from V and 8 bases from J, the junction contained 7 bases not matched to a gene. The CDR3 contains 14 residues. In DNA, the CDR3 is TGTGCCAGCAGTTCTTCAGGGGGCGCGTACATTCAGTACTTC. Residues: CASSSSGGAYIQYF.

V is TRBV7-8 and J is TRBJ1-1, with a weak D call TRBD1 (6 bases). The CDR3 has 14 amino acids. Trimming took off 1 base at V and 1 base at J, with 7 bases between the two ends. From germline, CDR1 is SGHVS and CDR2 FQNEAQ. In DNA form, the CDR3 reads TGTGCCAGCAGCTTAGTACAGGGGAACACTGAAGCTTTCTTT. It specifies CASSLVQGNTEAFF.

The CDR3 region is CASKGLAGAPDTQYF. The CDR3 bases are TGCGCCAGCAAGGGACTAGCGGGAGCCCCAGATACGCAGTATTTT. The gene calls are TRBV5-1 and TRBJ2-3, with 14 nucleotides matching TRBD2. Germline CDR1 is SGHRS and CDR2 is YFSETQ. Losses at the gene ends were 6 bases for V and 4 bases for J; bases not matched to a gene: 4. The CDR3 runs 15 residues. Supplemented by reference TRBV5-1 and TRBJ2-3, the full variable domain reads KAGVTQTPRYLIKTRGQQVTLSCSPISGHRSVSWYQQTPGQGLQFLFEYFSETQRNKGNFPGRFSGRQFSNSRSEMNVSTLELGDSALYLCASKGLAGAPDTQYFGPGTRLTVL.

The CDR3 spells CASSWGTVSTDTQYF. CDR3 DNA sequence: TGTGCCAGCAGCTGGGGGACGGTAAGCACAGATACGCAGTATTTT. The chain has TRBV5-5 and TRBJ2-3; D may match TRBD1 or TRBD2 (5 bases each). The CDR3 contains 15 residues. Germline V gene data show CDR1 as SGHKS and CDR2 as YYEKEE (reference sequence). V was cut by 3 bases and J by 0 bases, with 11 bases left in between.